The TCR beta chain described here comes from a study of somatic mutations in cytotoxic T cells in rheumatoid arthritis. The germline V gene encodes CDR1 SGHTA and CDR2 FQGNSA. V gave up 4 bases and J gave up 5 bases; unmatched junction bases: 7. There are 16 residues in the CDR3. Assay used: immunoSEQ multiplex PCR; TCRdb lists only in-frame clones, some missing. The table records roughly 30,000 clones, about 81% of them present only once. Material for sequencing was CD8+ T cells sorted from blood. The chain recombines TRBV7-2 with TRBJ2-5; TRBD2 aligns across 13 bases. The receptor was derived from an adult with rheumatoid arthritis. The CDR3 sequence: CASSSRLAGGGETQYF. CDR3 bases: TGTGCCAGCAGCTCACGACTAGCGGGAGGTGGGGAGACCCAGTACTTC. Full variable domain (remainder filled in from reference TRBV7-2 and TRBJ2-5): GAGVSQSPSNKVTEKGKDVELRCDPISGHTALYWYRQSLGQGLEFLIYFQGNSAPDKSGLPSDRFSAERTGGSVSTLTIQRTQQEDSAVYLCASSSRLAGGGETQYFGPGTRLLVL.